A single sample gave rise to the 18 T cell receptor beta chains below, sequenced in a study of identical twins. TCRdb used MiXCR to reprocess the 5' RACE reads, holding one entry per CDR3 protein. In the table there are 400,000 to 550,000 distinct CDR3 sequences, 20% to 25% of which are singletons. These sequences were also reported in another study, on T cells expressing NK-cell markers.

The sample taken for sequencing was CD4+ T cells sorted from blood. These receptors were obtained from a woman between 18 and 30 years old in good health.

The chain combines TRBV7-8 with TRBJ2-7; the D gene is possibly TRBD2 (5 bases). In germline, CDR1 is SGHVS, CDR2 FQNEAQ. V lost 3 bases and J lost 0, with 18 bases in between. The CDR3 runs 17 residues. Here the CDR3 DNA reads TGTGCCAGCAGCTTCGCTTTGGGGAGCCATAGCTCCTACGAGCAGTACTTC. Translation gives CASSFALGSHSSYEQYF.

This clonotype was found a few times. The chain joins TRBV6-2 or TRBV6-3 to TRBJ2-5; 7 bases align to TRBD2. Germline trimming cut 0 bases from V and 6 bases from J; bases unmatched to any gene: 10. Germline values: CDR1 MNHEY, CDR2 SVGEGT. CDR3 size: 16 residues. The CDR3 is CASSYSGLYLGKTQYF. As DNA, the CDR3 is TGTGCCAGCAGTTACTCGGGACTATACCTGGGGAAGACCCAGTACTTC.

This sequence joins TRBV5-5 and TRBJ2-3; D is perhaps TRBD1 or TRBD2 (5 bases each). V was shortened by 1 base and J by 6 bases, with 12 bases between the two germline ends. CDR1 and CDR2 (germline): SGHKS, YYEKEE (reference sequence). The CDR3 sequence is 14 residues long. The CDR3 spells CASSLSPGTDTQYF. The CDR3 DNA is TGTGCCAGCAGCTTGAGTCCCGGGACGGATACGCAGTATTTT. Full variable domain (missing parts from reference TRBV5-5 and TRBJ2-3): DAGVTQSPTHLIKTRGQQVTLRCSPISGHKSVSWYQQVLGQGPQFIFQYYEKEERGRGNFPDRFSARQFPNYSSELNVNALLLGDSALYLCASSLSPGTDTQYFGPGTRLTVL.

This clonotype was found a few times. The gene calls are TRBV29-1 and TRBJ1-4; TRBD1 might be the D (6 bases). Looked up from germline, CDR1 is SQVTM and CDR2 is ANQGSEA. V dropped 6 bases and J dropped 8 bases, with 13 bases sitting between them. The CDR3 is 12 residues long. As DNA, the CDR3 is TGCAGCGTATGGGGGCCAAGGGAAAAACTGTTTTTT. Its protein is CSVWGPREKLFF.

This clonotype came up a few times. The genes are TRBV20-1 and TRBJ1-1, with D unresolved. Germline CDR1 is DFQATT and CDR2 is SNEGSKA (reference sequence). Trimming removed 5 bases from V and 0 bases from J, with 10 bases in between. The CDR3 contains 13 residues. The CDR3 here is CSAARDMNTEAFF. DNA of the CDR3: TGCAGTGCTGCCCGGGATATGAACACTGAAGCTTTCTTT.

This clonotype was detected a few times. This chain uses TRBV2 with TRBJ2-2, with a tentative D call TRBD1 (5 bases). The germline V gene has CDR1 SNHLY and CDR2 FYNNEI. V dropped 5 bases and J dropped 1 base, with 8 bases sitting between them. The CDR3 contains 14 residues. The CDR3 nucleotides are TGTGCCAGCAGTAAGACAGTGAACACCGGGGAGCTGTTTTTT. It yields the protein CASSKTVNTGELFF.

The V and J genes are TRBV12-3 or TRBV12-4 and TRBJ1-5, with TRBD1 as a possible D gene (6 bases). The CDR3 extends over 15 amino acids. Trimming shortened V by 6 bases and J by 10 bases, and 22 bases separated the two germline ends. The CDR3 loop is CASSFLGQPIYPQHF. CDR3 DNA: TGTGCCAGCAGCTTTCTAGGACAGCCGATTTATCCCCAGCATTTT.

This clonotype was found a few times. The CDR3 sequence is CSASRGDSYEQYF. The CDR3 nucleotides are TGCAGTGCTAGTAGGGGGGACTCCTACGAGCAGTACTTC. The rearrangement links TRBV20-1 to TRBJ2-7; D possibly uses TRBD1 or TRBD2 (6 bases each). V lost 3 bases, J lost 0 bases, and 9 bases lay in between. The CDR3 is made up of 13 amino acids. Germline V gene data show CDR1 as DFQATT and CDR2 as SNEGSKA (reference sequence).

The rearrangement uses TRBV11-3 and TRBJ2-1; D gene uncertain. V lost 10 bases and J lost 0, with 13 bases in between. The CDR3 sequence is 14 residues long. Germline CDR1 and CDR2: SGHNT and YENEEA. This chain's CDR3 is CATCELSSYNEQFF. DNA of the CDR3: TGTGCCACGTGTGAGCTTAGCTCCTACAATGAGCAGTTCTTC. The whole variable domain, filled in from reference TRBV11-3 and TRBJ2-1, reads EAGVVQSPRYKIIEKKQPVAFWCNPISGHNTLYWYLQNLGQGPELLIRYENEEAVDDSQLPKDRFSAERLKGVDSTLKIQPAELGDSAVYLCATCELSSYNEQFFGPGTRLTVL.

This rearrangement joins TRBV12-3 or TRBV12-4 to TRBJ2-1, with 7 bases that match TRBD1. V was pared by 5 bases and J by 7 bases, with 14 bases of the junction left unmatched. The CDR3 spans 16 residues. The CDR3 sequence is CASSPPRGGFRNEQFF. DNA of the CDR3: TGTGCCAGCAGTCCCCCCCGAGGGGGCTTTAGAAATGAGCAGTTCTTC.

V is TRBV20-1 and J is TRBJ2-5; D unresolved. Germline CDR1 reads DFQATT; CDR2 reads SNEGSKA (reference sequence). The length of the CDR3 is 13 residues. V lost 0 bases to trimming and J lost 6 bases, with 11 bases between them. CDR3 in DNA: TGCAGTGCTAGAGATAGCAGTAGCAAGACCCAGTACTTC. Translation gives CSARDSSSKTQYF.

This clonotype was detected only a few times. The chain employs TRBV20-1 and TRBJ2-7; TRBD2 aligns across 9 bases. In germline, CDR1 is DFQATT, CDR2 SNEGSKA (reference sequence). The CDR3 is 15 residues long. The junction had 8 bases not matched to a gene; V was cut back by 0 bases and J by 5 bases. CDR3: CSAREAAGGPHEQYF. In DNA form, the CDR3 reads TGCAGTGCTAGAGAGGCGGCGGGAGGGCCTCACGAGCAGTACTTC.

This CDR3 is CASSSLAGGGEQYF. As DNA, the CDR3 is TGTGCCAGCAGCTCATTAGCGGGAGGGGGCGAGCAGTACTTC. The chain has TRBV5-4 and TRBJ2-7, with 11 positions matching TRBD2. The CDR3 runs to 14 residues. Germline V gene data show CDR1 as SGHNT and CDR2 as YYREEE (reference sequence). The junction had 5 bases not matched to a gene; V was cut back by 3 bases and J by 6 bases.

The rearrangement uses TRBV7-2 and TRBJ2-7, with 12 bases that match TRBD2. V dropped 5 bases and J dropped 4; count of bases not matched to a gene: 3. The CDR3 is made up of 14 amino acids. The germline gives CDR1 SGHTA, CDR2 FQGNSA. For the CDR3, the DNA is TGTGCCAGCAGCCGGACTAGCGGGAAGTACGAGCAGTACTTC. As protein: CASSRTSGKYEQYF.

The chain couples TRBV7-9 to TRBJ2-3, with D perhaps TRBD1 (6 bases). Trimming shortened V by 7 bases and J by 6 bases, and 11 bases separated the two germline ends. This CDR3 contains 12 residues. The germline V gene encodes CDR1 SEHNR and CDR2 FQNEAQ (reference sequence). CDR3 bases: TGTGCCAGCAACTGGGGGCTCGATACGCAGTATTTT. Translation gives CASNWGLDTQYF.

The rearrangement uses TRBV9 and TRBJ2-1; 12 bases agree with TRBD2. CDR1 is SGDLS and CDR2 is YYNGEE in the germline V gene. The CDR3 has 15 amino acids. The V gene end was trimmed by 0 bases and the J gene end by 7 bases; junction bases not matched to a gene: 2. CDR3 residues: CASSVGTSGTNEQFF. The CDR3 DNA reads TGTGCCAGCAGCGTAGGGACTAGCGGGACGAATGAGCAGTTCTTC.

The V and J genes are TRBV3-1 and TRBJ2-7; possible D gene TRBD2, 6 bases. V gave up 5 bases and J gave up 4 bases, with 18 bases separating them. This CDR3 has 15 amino acids. In germline, CDR1 is LGHDT, CDR2 YNNKEL (reference sequence). The CDR3 loop reads CASSDPGSTIYEQYF. In DNA, the CDR3 is TGTGCCAGCAGCGACCCCGGGAGCACAATTTACGAGCAGTACTTC.

The rearrangement uses TRBV11-1 and TRBJ1-6, with a tentative D call TRBD1 (5 bases). Trimming stripped 0 bases from V and 1 base from J, with 13 bases between. This CDR3 spans 18 amino acids. Germline CDR1 and CDR2: SGHAT and FQDESV (reference sequence). CDR3 coding DNA: TGTGCCAGCAGCTTAGCGAGGAGGGGAGTTTCCTATAATTCACCCCTCCACTTT. Translation: CASSLARRGVSYNSPLHF. Supplemented by reference TRBV11-1 and TRBJ1-6, the full variable domain reads EAEVAQSPRYKITEKSQAVAFWCDPISGHATLYWYRQILGQGPELLVQFQDESVVDDSQLPKDRFSAERLKGVDSTLKIQPAELGDSAMYLCASSLARRGVSYNSPLHFGNGTRLTVT.